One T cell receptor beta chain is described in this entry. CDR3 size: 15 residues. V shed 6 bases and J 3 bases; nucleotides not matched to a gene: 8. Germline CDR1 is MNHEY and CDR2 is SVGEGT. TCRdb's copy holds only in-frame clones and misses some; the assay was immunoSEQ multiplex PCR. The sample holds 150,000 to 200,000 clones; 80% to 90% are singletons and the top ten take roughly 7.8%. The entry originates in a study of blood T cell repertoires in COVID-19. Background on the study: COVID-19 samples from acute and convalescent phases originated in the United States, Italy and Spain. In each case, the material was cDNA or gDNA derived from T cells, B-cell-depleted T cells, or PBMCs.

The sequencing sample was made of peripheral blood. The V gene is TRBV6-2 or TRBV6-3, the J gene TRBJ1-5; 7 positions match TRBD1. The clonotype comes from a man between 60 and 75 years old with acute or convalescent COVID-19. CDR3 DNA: TGTGCCAGCAGCTCAGGGGGTACCCACAATCAGCCCCAGCATTTT. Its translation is CASSSGGTHNQPQHF.